Following are 32 T cell receptor beta chains from one sample sequenced in a study of blood T cells in healthy people across ages. Combining a sample-barcoded 5' primer with a J-beta primer mix, a second PCR ran for about 6 to 12 cycles. One entry per CDR3 protein results from TCRdb running MiXCR on the 5' RACE reads. The sample holds approximately 800,000 distinct CDR3 sequences, 35% to 50% seen once. Material for sequencing was blood. Receptors were obtained from a man aged 80 or over in good health.

The rearrangement joins TRBV3-1 to TRBJ2-4; TRBD1 matches 9 bases. V gave up 1 base and J gave up 1 base; unmatched junction bases: 5. The CDR3 sequence is 17 residues long. Germline V gene lookup returns CDR1 LGHDT and CDR2 YNNKEL (reference sequence). The CDR3 loop is CASSQGTGDGAKNIQYF. In DNA, the CDR3 is TGTGCCAGCAGCCAAGGGACAGGGGATGGGGCCAAAAACATTCAGTACTTC.

This clonotype was detected only a few times. The chain couples TRBV20-1 to TRBJ2-1, with TRBD1 matching over 11 bases. Trimming took 5 bases from V and 7 from J; bases not matched to a gene: 10. The CDR3 spans 15 residues. The V gene's germline CDR1 is DFQATT and CDR2 SNEGSKA (reference sequence). The CDR3 protein is CSAGTGTGGLNEQFF. In nucleotides, the CDR3 is TGCAGTGCTGGAACCGGGACAGGGGGTTTGAATGAGCAGTTCTTC.

This clonotype was seen more than once but under ten times. V and J are TRBV13 and TRBJ2-1; weak D call: TRBD2 (6 bases). V lost 0 bases and J 9 bases, leaving 18 bases between the germline ends. The CDR3 has 16 residues. Germline-derived CDR1 and CDR2 are PRHDT and FYEKMQ (reference sequence). This chain's CDR3 is CASSLGGTPGAPEQFF. Here the CDR3 DNA reads TGTGCCAGCAGCTTAGGTGGGACTCCCGGGGCTCCTGAGCAGTTCTTC.

The CDR3 reads CSVERSGTGGRYTF. CDR3 coding DNA: TGCAGCGTTGAAAGATCCGGGACAGGGGGCCGCTACACCTTC. This chain connects TRBV29-1 to TRBJ1-2, with 12 nucleotides matching TRBD1. The CDR3 has 14 amino acids. After removal of 2 bases from V and 9 bases from J, the junction contained 7 bases not matched to a gene. CDR1 and CDR2 (germline): SQVTM, ANQGSEA.

This clonotype was counted a few times. V and J are TRBV12-3 or TRBV12-4 and TRBJ1-4; 9 positions agree with TRBD1. CDR3 size: 14 residues. J gave up 8 bases and V 6 bases, and 7 bases lay outside the gene matches. The DNA of the CDR3 is TGTGCCAGCAGGGAGACAGGGGGGGGGGAAAAACTGTTTTTT. This codes for CASRETGGGEKLFF.

The CDR3 here is CASSLLPLGSYNSPLHF. DNA of the CDR3: TGTGCCAGCAGTTTGCTTCCTCTGGGCTCCTATAATTCACCCCTCCACTTT. The V and J genes are TRBV6-5 and TRBJ1-6; no definite D call. The CDR3 consists of 17 residues. Germline V gene data show CDR1 as MNHEY and CDR2 as SVGAGI. Trimming cost V 4 bases and J 0 bases, with 13 bases left between them.

There are a few counts of this clonotype. The chain links TRBV5-1 to TRBJ2-1; unclear D gene. There are 16 residues in the CDR3. V was pared by 4 bases and J by 9 bases, with 23 bases between. Germline V lookup: CDR1 SGHRS, CDR2 YFSETQ. The CDR3 nucleotides read TGCGCCAGCAGCCCAGTTTTAAACAAATTAGTGGCTGAGCAGTTCTTC. It encodes CASSPVLNKLVAEQFF.

Notes on this clonotype: One end of the junction does not line up with germline, which may come from a read error. V and J are TRBV10-3 and TRBJ2-3, with 8 nucleotides matching TRBD2. CDR3 length: 16 residues. The germline V gene has CDR1 ENHRY and CDR2 SYGVKD. CDR3 DNA sequence: TGTGCCATCAGTGAGTCAACGGGAGGGCCGACAGACACGCAGTATTTT. Its translation is CAISESTGGPTDTQYF.

The chain carries TRBV14 and TRBJ2-4; possibly TRBD1 for D (6 bases). TRBJ2-7 explains the end of the DNA better; the J call may be wrong. Germline V gives CDR1 SGHDN, CDR2 FVKESK. The CDR3 consists of 13 residues. In DNA form, the CDR3 reads TGTGCCAGCAGCCACGGCAGGGGTTACGAGCAGTACTTC. It encodes CASSHGRGYEQYF.

Ten or more counts support this clonotype. The chain employs TRBV5-1 and TRBJ2-3; D remains ambiguous. The CDR3 is 13 residues long. Germline V gives CDR1 SGHRS, CDR2 YFSETQ. V dropped 2 bases and J dropped 6 bases, with 10 bases sitting between them. The DNA of the CDR3 is TGCGCCAGCAGCTTAGACTTTGGCGATACGCAGTATTTT. Amino acid sequence: CASSLDFGDTQYF.

This clonotype was counted a few times. This chain connects TRBV18 to TRBJ2-7, with D unclear. The germline gives CDR1 KGHSH, CDR2 LQKENI. The CDR3 loop spans 13 amino acids. Trimming took off 2 bases at V and 3 bases at J, with 8 bases between the two ends. This CDR3 is CASSPTTGYEQYF. In DNA, the CDR3 is TGTGCCAGCTCACCAACAACCGGCTACGAGCAGTACTTC. Combining the CDR3 with reference TRBV18 and TRBJ2-7 gives the whole variable domain NAGVMQNPRHLVRRRGQEARLRCSPMKGHSHVYWYRQLPEEGLKFMVYLQKENIIDESGMPKERFSAEFPKEGPSILRIQQVVRGDSAAYFCASSPTTGYEQYFGPGTRLTVT.

This clonotype has a handful of counts. The chain uses TRBV21-1 and TRBJ1-1; the table assigns TRBD1, which was not confirmed against the DNA. TRBV21-1 is designated a pseudogene. The CDR3 length is 16 residues. CDR3 nucleotide sequence: TGTGCCAGCGCGGCCTGTGGAGGGGGCGTGAACACTGAAGCTTTCTTT. This sequence encodes CASAACGGGVNTEAFF.

This clonotype was detected a few times. The chain carries TRBV20-1 and TRBJ2-1; 9 bases align to TRBD2. V shed 6 bases, J shed 5 bases, and the junction held 11 bases outside the gene matches. The CDR3 totals 15 residues. CDR1 and CDR2 (germline): DFQATT, SNEGSKA (reference sequence). The CDR3 region has the DNA TGCAGTGCCCTATCAAGCGGGAGGTTCCACAATGAGCAGTTCTTC. It translates to CSALSSGRFHNEQFF.

In its sample, this clonotype was seen many times. V is TRBV20-1 and J is TRBJ1-2; tentative D call: TRBD1 (6 bases). The CDR3 spans 16 residues. Germline V lookup: CDR1 DFQATT, CDR2 SNEGSKA (reference sequence). Trimming pared 2 bases from V and 1 base from J, leaving 17 bases between. The CDR3 protein is CSARLSLGGLNYGYTF. The CDR3 DNA follows: TGCAGTGCTAGACTTAGCCTCGGGGGGCTTAACTATGGCTACACCTTC.

The chain combines TRBV18 with TRBJ1-5; D call uncertain. Trimming cost V 2 bases and J 1 base, with 9 bases left between them. Germline-derived CDR1 and CDR2 are KGHSH and LQKENI. The CDR3 is 15 residues long. CDR3 sequence reads: CASSPGGMSNQPQHF. CDR3 in DNA: TGTGCCAGCTCACCAGGAGGGATGAGCAATCAGCCCCAGCATTTT.

V gene TRBV4-2 combines with J gene TRBJ2-1, with 9 bases that match TRBD2. The V and J ends lost 1 base and 3 bases, in that order; junction bases with no gene match: 10. The germline CDR1 and CDR2 sequences are LGHNA and YNFKEQ. The CDR3 is 18 residues long. The CDR3 DNA reads as TGTGCCAGCAGCCAAGCCTTTTTAGCGGGAGCCCTCTACAATGAGCAGTTCTTC. This sequence encodes CASSQAFLAGALYNEQFF.

This clonotype occurred many times. The chain is built from TRBV5-1 and TRBJ2-1; 9 bases fit TRBD1. The CDR3 length is 16 residues. The germline gives CDR1 SGHRS, CDR2 YFSETQ. The V and J ends lost 4 bases and 7 bases, in that order; junction bases with no gene match: 12. The CDR3, as DNA: TGCGCCAGCAGCCCTAACCCGGGGACAGGGCGGAATGAGCAGTTCTTC. Its protein is CASSPNPGTGRNEQFF.

The chain employs TRBV7-2 and TRBJ2-1; 8 bases are shared with TRBD2. Unmatched junction bases numbered 14, after V lost 5 bases and J lost 8 bases. This CDR3 is 16 amino acids long. CDR1 and CDR2 from the germline V gene are SGHTA and FQGNSA. The CDR3 here is CASSPRGTGGVDEQFF. In nucleotides, the CDR3 is TGTGCCAGCAGCCCGCGGGGAACGGGAGGGGTGGATGAGCAGTTCTTC.

The CDR3 DNA reads as TGTGCCAGCAGGCGGACAGGGAGGGGAGCTGGGGCCAACGTCCTGACTTTC. This gives the protein CASRRTGRGAGANVLTF. V and J are TRBV6-1 and TRBJ2-6; weak D call: TRBD1 (8 bases). Germline assignment: CDR1 MNHNS and CDR2 SASEGT. Trimming took 6 bases from V and 2 from J, leaving 17 bases between them. CDR3 length: 17 amino acids.

The rearrangement joins TRBV20-1 to TRBJ2-1, with 7 bases aligning to TRBD2. Germline V gene lookup returns CDR1 DFQATT and CDR2 SNEGSKA (reference sequence). Unmatched junction bases numbered 7, after V lost 0 bases and J lost 5 bases. This CDR3 comprises 15 residues. The CDR3 region is CSARDRAGMHNEQFF. In nucleotides, the CDR3 is TGCAGTGCTAGAGATAGAGCGGGGATGCACAATGAGCAGTTCTTC.

The chain carries TRBV13 and TRBJ2-5; D gene ambiguous. Germline V CDR1 and CDR2: PRHDT, FYEKMQ (reference sequence). The length of the CDR3 is 14 residues. The germline V and J ends were trimmed by 5 bases and 5 bases, with 15 bases remaining between them. In DNA, the CDR3 is TGTGCCAGCAGCCATCTGACTTCTCGGGAGACCCAGTACTTC. This codes for CASSHLTSRETQYF.

The chain has TRBV20-1 and TRBJ2-5, with D perhaps given as TRBD1 or TRBD2 (5 bases each). CDR1 is DFQATT and CDR2 is SNEGSKA in the germline V gene (reference sequence). V was cut by 2 bases and J by 4 bases, with 14 bases left in between. The CDR3 spans 14 residues. The CDR3 region is CSARPGLALETQYF. The CDR3 DNA reads as TGCAGTGCTAGACCGGGGCTAGCCCTAGAGACCCAGTACTTC.

The rearrangement joins TRBV20-1 to TRBJ2-1; 14 positions match TRBD2. J gave up 12 bases and V 4 bases, and 8 bases lay outside the gene matches. Germline CDR1 is DFQATT and CDR2 is SNEGSKA (reference sequence). The CDR3 extends over 14 amino acids. The CDR3 coding sequence is TGCAGTGCTACGGGACTAGCGGGAGAGGATGGGCAGTTCTTC. This encodes CSATGLAGEDGQFF.

This clonotype showed up just a few times. The CDR3 DNA follows: TGTGCCAGCAGCTTATGGGGGAGGGCCGCTACAGATACGCAGTATTTT. Translated, it gives CASSLWGRAATDTQYF. The chain recombines TRBV7-3 with TRBJ2-3; 7 nucleotides line up with TRBD2. The CDR3 loop spans 16 amino acids. Germline-derived CDR1 and CDR2 are SGHTA and FQGTGA. The V gene end was trimmed by 2 bases and the J gene end by 3 bases; junction bases not matched to a gene: 8.

The chain combines TRBV9 with TRBJ2-3, with 13 bases fitting TRBD2. Per germline, CDR1 SGDLS and CDR2 YYNGEE. Trimming cost V 2 bases and J 3 bases; bases outside gene matches: 9. This CDR3 spans 18 amino acids. The CDR3 coding sequence is TGTGCCAGCAGCGTTGCCACCGGACTAGCGGGAGTTACAGATACGCAGTATTTT. Protein product: CASSVATGLAGVTDTQYF.

The chain joins TRBV14 to TRBJ2-1; D gene uncertain. This CDR3 contains 14 residues. V lost 4 bases and J 2 bases, leaving 9 bases between the germline ends. Germline assignment: CDR1 SGHDN and CDR2 FVKESK. The CDR3 DNA reads as TGTGCCAGCAGCCTGGAAGAGACCTACAATGAGCAGTTCTTC. Its protein is CASSLEETYNEQFF.

A remark on this clonotype: A much more abundant neighbour one base away suggests this may be a read error. CDR3 sequence reads: CAPDGGVTYNEQFF. CDR3 DNA sequence: TGTGCCCCCGACGGGGGCGTTACCTACAATGAGCAGTTCTTC. J is TRBJ2-1 and V is TRBV30; D is perhaps TRBD1 or TRBD2 (6 bases each). Per germline, CDR1 GTSNPN and CDR2 SVGIG (reference sequence). This CDR3 comprises 14 residues. V was pared by 8 bases and J by 2 bases, with 16 bases between.

In its sample, this clonotype was seen a few times. The chain joins TRBV5-1 to TRBJ2-1, with 9 bases aligning to TRBD2. CDR3 length: 15 residues. J gave up 10 bases and V 0 bases, and 8 bases lay outside the gene matches. CDR1 SGHRS and CDR2 YFSETQ come from the germline V gene. CDR3 sequence reads: CASSLVASGDAEQFF. The CDR3 region has the DNA TGCGCCAGCAGCTTGGTTGCTAGCGGGGACGCGGAGCAGTTCTTC. The full variable domain, with the rest looked up from reference TRBV5-1 and TRBJ2-1, is KAGVTQTPRYLIKTRGQQVTLSCSPISGHRSVSWYQQTPGQGLQFLFEYFSETQRNKGNFPGRFSGRQFSNSRSEMNVSTLELGDSALYLCASSLVASGDAEQFFGPGTRLTVL.

This chain links TRBV30 with TRBJ2-7, with D perhaps matching TRBD2 (6 bases). This CDR3 is built from 13 residues. Trimming pared 1 base from V and 3 bases from J, leaving 10 bases between. Germline lookup yields CDR1 GTSNPN and CDR2 SVGIG (reference sequence). The CDR3 DNA reads as TGTGCCTGGAGTGGGGGGGTGGACTACGAGCAGTACTTC. Its translation: CAWSGGVDYEQYF.

The sample holds a few counts of this clonotype. The V gene is TRBV29-1, the J gene TRBJ2-7; D is tentatively TRBD1 or TRBD2 (5 bases each). CDR1 and CDR2 from the germline V gene are SQVTM and ANQGSEA. This CDR3 has 12 residues. V was cut by 4 bases and J by 5 bases, with 12 bases left in between. The CDR3 DNA reads TGCAGCGTTGGGGACCGGACGAACGAGCAGTACTTC. Its translation is CSVGDRTNEQYF.

Ten or more counts support this clonotype. The chain carries TRBV12-3 or TRBV12-4 and TRBJ2-1, with 9 bases aligning to TRBD2. Losses at the gene ends were 7 bases for V and 4 bases for J; bases not matched to a gene: 8. This CDR3 region has 15 residues. For the CDR3, the DNA is TGTGCCAGCACGGCTAGCGGGAATGATTACAATGAGCAGTTCTTC. This encodes CASTASGNDYNEQFF.

The chain has TRBV12-3 or TRBV12-4 and TRBJ1-5; D is undetermined. Trimming took off 3 bases at V and 11 bases at J, with 20 bases between the two ends. The CDR3 is made up of 15 amino acids. The CDR3 protein is CASSFVGVGRMAQHF. The CDR3 DNA sequence: TGTGCCAGCAGTTTCGTGGGAGTGGGTCGTATGGCCCAGCATTTT.